This T cell receptor (beta chain) was recovered during a study of Ad26.COV2.S vaccination and SARS-CoV-2 variants. The wider study: Enrollment placed the donor in the COV1001 Ad26.COV2.S trial arm. In the study, Ad26.COV2.S was injected intramuscularly once, or twice 56 days apart.

Study results and limitations: Placebo recipients showed lower spike-specific TCR breadth than vaccinees.

In germline, CDR1 is KGHSH, CDR2 LQKENI. V was cut by 4 bases and J by 0 bases, with 8 bases left in between. There are 14 residues in the CDR3. About this clone: Its matching antigen is unknown.

Produced via immunoSEQ multiplex PCR; TCRdb's table is partial and in-frame only. The sample has hundreds of thousands of clones; 87% are singletons. Described treatment: 19 received Ad26.COV2.S at low or high dose, single or two shots; roughly 5 received placebo; per-sample allocation not given. Specimen acquisition occurred on day 63 following the initial vaccine or placebo injection. V usage is TRBV18 and J usage is TRBJ2-3; TRBD1 is a possible D gene (5 bases). The sequenced sample was peripheral blood, obtained in a trial of Ad26.COV2.S vaccine versus placebo. This clonotype was obtained from a person aged 18-65 years who received the Ad26.COV2.S COVID-19 vaccine or a placebo. CDR3 coding DNA: TGTGCCAGCTCACTGACAGTGAGCACAGATACGCAGTATTTT. This encodes CASSLTVSTDTQYF.